This T cell receptor beta chain was captured by sequencing in a study of shared clonotypes between healthy human individuals. TCRdb keeps only in-frame clones here, not all; method: immunoSEQ multiplex PCR. The sample carries about 960,000 clones, less than 85% recorded once. This CDR3 comprises 12 residues. V was trimmed by 3 bases and J by 7 bases, leaving 5 bases between them. Per germline, CDR1 SGHRS and CDR2 YFSETQ. This clone was counted a single time. The chain has TRBV5-1 and TRBJ1-6; D call uncertain. The sequence was collected from a young man in good health. The specimen was memory CD4+ T cells sorted from blood. Regarding subset: CD45RA-negative fraction. The DNA for the CDR3 is TGCGCCAGCAGCTCGGAAAATTCACCCCTCCACTTT. It translates to CASSSENSPLHF.